This T cell receptor (beta chain) was identified in a study of T cells in Graves' hyperthyroidism and ophthalmopathy. General study results and limits: Most thyroid clonotypes expanded above 0.001 appeared in blood too.

Absent ophthalmopathy progression within 18 months defined stable Graves' hyperthyroidism. Pregnant or lactating patients were excluded, as were those with uncontrolled infection or other autoimmune disease. PBMCs were collected from an approximately 10 ml volume of fresh peripheral blood. In this sample, this clonotype turned up once. Antigen: not known. Trimming pared 2 bases from V and 6 bases from J, leaving 18 bases between. The CDR3 extends over 15 amino acids. Germline V lookup: CDR1 GTSNPN, CDR2 SVGIG (reference sequence). The source material, RNA transcripts, was used to amplify TCR beta CDR3 regions. The HTBI primer set served for first-round RT-PCR of the TCR CDR3. TCRdb processed the multiplex PCR reads anew with MiXCR; each CDR3 protein has one entry. The repertoire holds about 520,000 distinct CDR3 sequences, with less than 25% as singletons.

J is TRBJ2-3 and V is TRBV30, with D maybe TRBD1 (7 bases). This TCR was recovered from a man between 18 and 29 years old with Graves' hyperthyroidism. Sequencing was done on a sample of blood. CDR3 sequence reads: CAWSNGDSREDTQYF. CDR3 coding DNA: TGTGCCTGGAGTAATGGGGACAGTCGGGAGGATACGCAGTATTTT.